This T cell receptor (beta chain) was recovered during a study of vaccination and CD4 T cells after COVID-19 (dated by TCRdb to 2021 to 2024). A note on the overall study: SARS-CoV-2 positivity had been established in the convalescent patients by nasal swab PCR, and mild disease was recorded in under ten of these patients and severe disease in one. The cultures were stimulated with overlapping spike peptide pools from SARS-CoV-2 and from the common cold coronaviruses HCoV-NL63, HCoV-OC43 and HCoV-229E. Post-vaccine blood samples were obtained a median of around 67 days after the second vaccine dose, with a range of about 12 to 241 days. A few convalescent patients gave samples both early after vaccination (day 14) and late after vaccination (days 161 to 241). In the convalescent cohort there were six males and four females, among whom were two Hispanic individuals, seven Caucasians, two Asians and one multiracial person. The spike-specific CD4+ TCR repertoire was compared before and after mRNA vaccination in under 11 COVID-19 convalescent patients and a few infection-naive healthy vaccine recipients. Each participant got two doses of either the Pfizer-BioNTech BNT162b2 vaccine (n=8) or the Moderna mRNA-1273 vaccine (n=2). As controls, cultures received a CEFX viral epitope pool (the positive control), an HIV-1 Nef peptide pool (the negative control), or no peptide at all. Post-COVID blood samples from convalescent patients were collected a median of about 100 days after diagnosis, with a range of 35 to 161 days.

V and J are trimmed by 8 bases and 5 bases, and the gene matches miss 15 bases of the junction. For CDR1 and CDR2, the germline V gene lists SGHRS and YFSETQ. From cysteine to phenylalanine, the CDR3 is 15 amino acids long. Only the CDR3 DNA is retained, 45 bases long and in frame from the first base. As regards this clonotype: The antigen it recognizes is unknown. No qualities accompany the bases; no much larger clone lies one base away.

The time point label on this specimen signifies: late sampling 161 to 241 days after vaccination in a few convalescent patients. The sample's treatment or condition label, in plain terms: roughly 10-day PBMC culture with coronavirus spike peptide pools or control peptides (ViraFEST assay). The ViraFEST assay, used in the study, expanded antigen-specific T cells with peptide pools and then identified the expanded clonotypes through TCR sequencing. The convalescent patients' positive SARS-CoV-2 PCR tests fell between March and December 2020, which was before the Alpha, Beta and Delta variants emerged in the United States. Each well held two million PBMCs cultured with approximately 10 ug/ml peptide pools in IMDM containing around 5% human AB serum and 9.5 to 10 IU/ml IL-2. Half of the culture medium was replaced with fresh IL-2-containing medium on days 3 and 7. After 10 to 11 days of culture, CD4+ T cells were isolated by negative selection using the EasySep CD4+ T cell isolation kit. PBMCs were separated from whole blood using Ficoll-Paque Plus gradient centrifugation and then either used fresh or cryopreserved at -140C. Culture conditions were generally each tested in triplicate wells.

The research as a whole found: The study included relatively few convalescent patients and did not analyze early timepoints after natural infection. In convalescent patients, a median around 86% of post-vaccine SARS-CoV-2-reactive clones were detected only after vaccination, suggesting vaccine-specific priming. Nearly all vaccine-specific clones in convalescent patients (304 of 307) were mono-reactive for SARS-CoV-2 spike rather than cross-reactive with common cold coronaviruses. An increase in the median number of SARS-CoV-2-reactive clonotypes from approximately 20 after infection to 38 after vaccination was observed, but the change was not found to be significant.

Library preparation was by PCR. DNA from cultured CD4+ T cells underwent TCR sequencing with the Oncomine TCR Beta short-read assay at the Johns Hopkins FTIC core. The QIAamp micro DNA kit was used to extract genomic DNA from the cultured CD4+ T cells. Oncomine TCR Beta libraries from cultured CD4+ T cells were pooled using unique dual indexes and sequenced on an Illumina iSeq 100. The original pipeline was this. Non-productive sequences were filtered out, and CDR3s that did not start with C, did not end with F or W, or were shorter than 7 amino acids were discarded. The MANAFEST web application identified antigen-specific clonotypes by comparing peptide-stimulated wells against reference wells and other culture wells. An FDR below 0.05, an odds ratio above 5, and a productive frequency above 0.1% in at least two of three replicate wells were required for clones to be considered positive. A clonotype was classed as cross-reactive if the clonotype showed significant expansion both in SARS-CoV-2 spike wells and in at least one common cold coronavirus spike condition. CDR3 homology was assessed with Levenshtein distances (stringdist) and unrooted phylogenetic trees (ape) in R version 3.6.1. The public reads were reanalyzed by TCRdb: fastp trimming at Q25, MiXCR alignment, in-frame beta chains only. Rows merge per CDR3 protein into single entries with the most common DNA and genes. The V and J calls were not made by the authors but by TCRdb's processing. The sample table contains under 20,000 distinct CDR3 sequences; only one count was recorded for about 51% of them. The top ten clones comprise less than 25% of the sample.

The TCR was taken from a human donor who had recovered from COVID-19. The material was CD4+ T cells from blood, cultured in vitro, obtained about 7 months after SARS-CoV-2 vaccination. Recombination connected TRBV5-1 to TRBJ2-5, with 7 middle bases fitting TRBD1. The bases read TGCGCCAGTAGTGTTGGACAGGCCGCTTTCGAGACCCAGTACTTC. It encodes CASSVGQAAFETQYF.